These T cell receptor beta chains were read from a single sample in a study of T cell responses to AZD1222 COVID-19 vaccine. Data came from immunoSEQ multiplex PCR; TCRdb stores just in-frame clones and leaves some out. Seen here are fewer than 50,000 clones, roughly 87% observed once, and the top ten hold approximately 40%. Sequences were derived from peripheral blood, sampled 28 days after the second AZD1222 dose. These receptors were collected from an adult who received the AZD1222 COVID-19 vaccine. Both conserved end residues are part of each CDR3. The order of the fields is J gene, clone size, CDR3 length, V gene, D gene, CDR3 DNA, CDR3 protein. A D gene is named only where the DNA matches it firmly. Only some rows state a clone size, as once, few, many or a class for expanded clones.

j_gene: TRBJ1-3
abundance: -
len: 14
v_gene: TRBV3-1/TRBV3-2
d_gene: TRBD1
CDR3nt: TGTGCCAGCAAAAACAGGGGGCTAGAAAACACCATATATTTT
CDR3aa: CASKNRGLENTIYF

j_gene: TRBJ1-1
abundance: few
len: 14
v_gene: TRBV5-1
d_gene: -
CDR3nt: TGCGCCAGCAGCTTGGAGGGCCTGAACACTGAAGCTTTCTTT
CDR3aa: CASSLEGLNTEAFF

j_gene: TRBJ2-2
abundance: -
len: 16
v_gene: TRBV7-9
d_gene: TRBD2
CDR3nt: TGTGCCAGCAGCTTCCCACTAGCGGGCGACACCGGGGAGCTGTTTTTT
CDR3aa: CASSFPLAGDTGELFF

j_gene: TRBJ1-1
abundance: -
len: 13
v_gene: TRBV11-3
d_gene: -
CDR3nt: TGTGCCAGCAGCTTAGCTGCGAACACTGAAGCTTTCTTT
CDR3aa: CASSLAANTEAFF

j_gene: TRBJ2-4
abundance: -
len: 16
v_gene: TRBV19
d_gene: TRBD1
CDR3nt: TGTGCCAGTAGTATTCGTGACAGGGCGGCCAAAAACATTCAGTACTTC
CDR3aa: CASSIRDRAAKNIQYF

j_gene: TRBJ1-3
abundance: once
len: 12
v_gene: TRBV29-1
d_gene: -
CDR3nt: TGCAGCGTGGCCCTGTCTGGAAACACCATATATTTT
CDR3aa: CSVALSGNTIYF

j_gene: TRBJ2-1
abundance: -
len: 16
v_gene: TRBV5-1
d_gene: TRBD2
CDR3nt: TGCGCCAGCAGCTTAACTAGCGGGGGGGCTCGGTATGAGCAGTTCTTC
CDR3aa: CASSLTSGGARYEQFF

j_gene: TRBJ1-2
abundance: -
len: 17
v_gene: TRBV7-9
d_gene: TRBD1
CDR3nt: TGTGCCAGCAGCAGGACAGGGGCGACTCAATCTAACTATGGCTACACCTTC
CDR3aa: CASSRTGATQSNYGYTF

j_gene: TRBJ1-5
abundance: -
len: 14
v_gene: TRBV27
d_gene: -
CDR3nt: TGTGCCAGCAGTTTTGGTAAGAGCAATCAGCCCCAGCATTTT
CDR3aa: CASSFGKSNQPQHF

j_gene: TRBJ1-5
abundance: once
len: 13
v_gene: TRBV7-2
d_gene: -
CDR3nt: TGTGCCAGCAGCTTAGGGCAGTATCAGCCCCAGCATTTT
CDR3aa: CASSLGQYQPQHF

j_gene: TRBJ1-2
abundance: -
len: 12
v_gene: TRBV19
d_gene: -
CDR3nt: TGTGCCAGTAGTATGGGAGAGTATGGCTACACCTTC
CDR3aa: CASSMGEYGYTF

j_gene: TRBJ1-1
abundance: once
len: 12
v_gene: TRBV29-1
d_gene: -
CDR3nt: TGCAGCGCCCGGACGGCTAACACTGAAGCTTTCTTT
CDR3aa: CSARTANTEAFF

j_gene: TRBJ1-4
abundance: -
len: 12
v_gene: TRBV7-9
d_gene: -
CDR3nt: TGTGCCAGCAGCTTTAAGGGAGAAAAACTGTTTTTT
CDR3aa: CASSFKGEKLFF

j_gene: TRBJ1-1
abundance: -
len: 15
v_gene: TRBV6-2/TRBV6-3
d_gene: TRBD1
CDR3nt: TGTGCCAGCAGCACCGGGACAGCTTTGAACACTGAAGCTTTCTTT
CDR3aa: CASSTGTALNTEAFF

j_gene: TRBJ1-2
abundance: -
len: 14
v_gene: TRBV5-4
d_gene: -
CDR3nt: TGTGCCAGCAGCATAATGGGCCTCTCCCTCGGCTACACCTTC
CDR3aa: CASSIMGLSLGYTF

j_gene: TRBJ1-2
abundance: -
len: 16
v_gene: TRBV4-3
d_gene: -
CDR3nt: TGCGCCAGCAGCCAAGAACTAGTAAGGCCGCGGAATGGCTACACCTTC
CDR3aa: CASSQELVRPRNGYTF

j_gene: TRBJ2-2
abundance: -
len: 13
v_gene: TRBV6-1
d_gene: -
CDR3nt: TGTGCCAGCAGTGAACTCCTCACCGGGGAGCTGTTTTTT
CDR3aa: CASSELLTGELFF

j_gene: TRBJ2-4
abundance: -
len: 17
v_gene: TRBV5-4
d_gene: TRBD2
CDR3nt: TGTGCCAGCAGCTGGACGCGGGGGAATACGGGCAAAAACATTCAGTACTTC
CDR3aa: CASSWTRGNTGKNIQYF

j_gene: TRBJ1-1
abundance: -
len: 13
v_gene: TRBV6-2/TRBV6-3
d_gene: -
CDR3nt: TGTGCCAGCAGCCGCCGACGGGAAACTGAAGCTTTCTTT
CDR3aa: CASSRRRETEAFF

j_gene: TRBJ1-3
abundance: once
len: 15
v_gene: TRBV4-2
d_gene: -
CDR3nt: TGTGCCAGCAGCGAACTGCCGGGCTCTAGAAACACCATATATTTT
CDR3aa: CASSELPGSRNTIYF

j_gene: TRBJ2-2
abundance: -
len: 16
v_gene: TRBV14
d_gene: TRBD1
CDR3nt: TGTGCCAGCAGCCAAGGGGACAGGGGTAACACCGGGGAGCTGTTTTTT
CDR3aa: CASSQGDRGNTGELFF

j_gene: TRBJ1-2
abundance: -
len: 12
v_gene: TRBV2
d_gene: -
CDR3nt: TGTGCCAGCAGCCCGGGGTCGGGTGGCTACACCTTC
CDR3aa: CASSPGSGGYTF

j_gene: TRBJ2-2
abundance: -
len: 15
v_gene: TRBV7-2
d_gene: -
CDR3nt: TGTGCCAGCAGCTTATTTCGTATTAGCACCGGGGAGCTGTTTTTT
CDR3aa: CASSLFRISTGELFF

j_gene: TRBJ2-3
abundance: -
len: 13
v_gene: TRBV24-1
d_gene: TRBD1
CDR3nt: TGTGCCACCAGTGACCCCGGACAGGGAACGCAGTATTTT
CDR3aa: CATSDPGQGTQYF

j_gene: TRBJ1-3
abundance: -
len: 13
v_gene: TRBV29-1
d_gene: -
CDR3nt: TGCAGCGTTGTTGGTGACTCTGGAAACACCATATATTTT
CDR3aa: CSVVGDSGNTIYF